The rows below give T cell receptor beta chains drawn from one sample of a study of T cells after yellow fever vaccination. TCRdb re-derived calls from the 5' RACE reads in MiXCR, one entry per CDR3 protein. The sample lists under 550,000 distinct CDR3 sequences; about a fifth were seen once. The sample here was PBMCs, taken around 3 weeks after the first yellow fever vaccination. These receptors originate from a man younger than 35 who received the YFV17D yellow fever vaccine. CDR3s include the opening cysteine and the closing phenylalanine or tryptophan. The D gene is left open where the match is weak. The size entry is marked missing in some rows and otherwise reads once, few, many or a size class.

len	d_gene	v_gene	abundance	j_gene	CDR3aa	CDR3nt
14	.	TRBV7-2	.	TRBJ1-1	CASSLRGASTEAFF	TGTGCCAGCAGCTTACGGGGTGCGAGCACTGAAGCTTTCTTT
12	.	TRBV6-5	many	TRBJ1-6	CASRSYNSPLHF	TGTGCCAGCCGCAGTTATAATTCACCCCTCCACTTT
13	.	TRBV6-2/TRBV6-3	.	TRBJ2-3	CASRGGGSDTQYF	TGTGCCAGCAGGGGGGGTGGGTCAGATACGCAGTATTTT
15	.	TRBV18	.	TRBJ2-1	CASSSTAAHYNEQFF	TGTGCCAGCTCAAGCACAGCGGCCCACTACAATGAGCAGTTCTTC
14	.	TRBV4-3	few	TRBJ1-2	CASSQETPSEGYTF	TGCGCCAGCAGCCAAGAGACCCCCTCGGAAGGCTACACCTTC
14	.	TRBV7-2	.	TRBJ2-5	CASSKGLHGETQYF	TGTGCCAGCAGTAAGGGATTACACGGGGAGACCCAGTACTTC
15	.	TRBV4-2	.	TRBJ2-5	CASSQRTQAGETQYF	TGTGCCAGCAGCCAAAGGACACAGGCAGGAGAGACCCAGTACTTC
15	.	TRBV7-2	.	TRBJ2-3	CASSPGGPRGDTQYF	TGTGCCAGCAGCCCAGGGGGGCCCCGTGGCGATACGCAGTATTTT
16	TRBD2	TRBV7-6	.	TRBJ2-2	CASSVPLAGDTGELFF	TGTGCCAGCAGCGTACCACTAGCGGGGGACACCGGGGAGCTGTTTTTT
13	.	TRBV4-3	few	TRBJ1-6	CASSIGGDSPLHF	TGCGCCAGCAGCATAGGGGGGGATTCACCCCTCCACTTT
15	.	TRBV7-2	few	TRBJ2-3	CASSLGSTSPDTQYF	TGTGCCAGCAGCTTAGGCTCGACAAGCCCAGATACGCAGTATTTT
16	TRBD2	TRBV28	few	TRBJ2-3	CASSPLPGRGWDTQYF	TGTGCCAGCAGTCCCCTACCGGGGCGGGGGTGGGATACGCAGTATTTT
15	TRBD1	TRBV7-2	few	TRBJ1-2	CASSLPGTGGYGYTF	TGTGCCAGCAGCTTACCCGGGACAGGGGGCTATGGCTACACCTTC
16	.	TRBV15	.	TRBJ1-3	CATSRVGGNSGNTIYF	TGTGCCACCAGCAGAGTGGGGGGGAACTCTGGAAACACCATATATTTT
15	.	TRBV6-1	.	TRBJ2-7	CASSIRALSSYELYF	TGTGCCAGCAGTATAAGAGCCCTGAGCTCCTACGAGCTGTACTTC
13	.	TRBV7-3	few	TRBJ1-1	CASSPDPNTEAFF	TGTGCCAGCAGCCCGGACCCTAACACTGAAGCTTTCTTT
15	.	TRBV6-5	few	TRBJ2-5	CASSYAQTSAETQYF	TGTGCCAGCAGTTACGCCCAGACTAGTGCGGAGACCCAGTACTTC
16	.	TRBV7-9	.	TRBJ2-5	CASSPTATALQETQYF	TGTGCCAGCAGTCCTACCGCAACAGCGCTCCAAGAGACCCAGTACTTC
12	.	TRBV29-1	few	TRBJ2-7	CSVTQGSYEQYF	TGCAGCGTCACGCAGGGCTCCTACGAGCAGTACTTC
14	.	TRBV12-3/TRBV12-4	few	TRBJ2-3	CASSFNSNTDTQYF	TGTGCCAGCAGTTTTAACAGTAATACAGATACGCAGTATTTT
15	.	TRBV9	many	TRBJ2-3	CASSVDGVGTDTQYF	TGTGCCAGCAGCGTAGACGGGGTTGGGACAGATACGCAGTATTTT
14	.	TRBV10-3	.	TRBJ1-1	CAISDPDENTEAFF	TGTGCCATCAGTGATCCGGACGAAAACACTGAAGCTTTCTTT